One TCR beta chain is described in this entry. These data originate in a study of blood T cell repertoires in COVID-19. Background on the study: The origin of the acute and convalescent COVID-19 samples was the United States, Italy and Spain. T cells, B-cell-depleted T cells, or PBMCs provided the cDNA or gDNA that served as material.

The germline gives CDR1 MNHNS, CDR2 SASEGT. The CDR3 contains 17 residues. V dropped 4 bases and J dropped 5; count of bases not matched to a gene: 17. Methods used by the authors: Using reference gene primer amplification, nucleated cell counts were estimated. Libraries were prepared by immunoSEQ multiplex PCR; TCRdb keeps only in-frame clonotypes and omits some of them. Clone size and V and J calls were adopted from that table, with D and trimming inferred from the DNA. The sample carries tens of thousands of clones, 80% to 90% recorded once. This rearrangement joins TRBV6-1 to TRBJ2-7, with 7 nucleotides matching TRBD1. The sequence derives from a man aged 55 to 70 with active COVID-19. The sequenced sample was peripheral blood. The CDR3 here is CASSGGEGASWAHEQYF. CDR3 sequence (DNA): TGTGCCAGCAGTGGTGGAGAGGGGGCCAGCTGGGCCCACGAGCAGTACTTC.